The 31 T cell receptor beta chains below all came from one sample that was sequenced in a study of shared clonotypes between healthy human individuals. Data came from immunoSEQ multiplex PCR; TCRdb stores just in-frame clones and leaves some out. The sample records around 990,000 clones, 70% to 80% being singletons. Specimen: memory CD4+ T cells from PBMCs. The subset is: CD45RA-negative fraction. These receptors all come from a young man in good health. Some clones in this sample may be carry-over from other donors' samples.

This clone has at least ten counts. CDR3 DNA sequence: TGTGCCAGCAGCGGACAGGGGGCCGGGGAGCTGTTTTTT. It encodes CASSGQGAGELFF. The gene calls are TRBV9 and TRBJ2-2; TRBD1 aligns across 9 bases. Germline V CDR1 and CDR2: SGDLS, YYNGEE. J was trimmed by 6 bases and V by 3 bases; bases with no gene match: 0. This CDR3 region has 13 residues.

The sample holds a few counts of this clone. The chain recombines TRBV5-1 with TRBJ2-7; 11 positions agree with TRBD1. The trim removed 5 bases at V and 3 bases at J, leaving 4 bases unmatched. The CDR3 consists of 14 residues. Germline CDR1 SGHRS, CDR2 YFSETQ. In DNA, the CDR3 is TGCGCCAGCAGGCCCGGGACAGGGGGCTACGAGCAGTACTTC. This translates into CASRPGTGGYEQYF.

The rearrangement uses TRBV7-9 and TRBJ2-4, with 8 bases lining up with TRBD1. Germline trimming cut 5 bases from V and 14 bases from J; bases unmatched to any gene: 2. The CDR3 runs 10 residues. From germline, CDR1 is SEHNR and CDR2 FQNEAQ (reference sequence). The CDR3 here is CASSQDREYF. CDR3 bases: TGTGCCAGCAGCCAGGACAGGGAGTACTTC.

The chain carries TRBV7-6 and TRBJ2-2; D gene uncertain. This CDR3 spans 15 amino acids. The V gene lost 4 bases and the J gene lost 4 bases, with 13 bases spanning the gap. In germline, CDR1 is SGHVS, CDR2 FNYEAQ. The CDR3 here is CASSSREPGTGELFF. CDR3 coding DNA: TGTGCCAGCAGCTCCCGAGAGCCGGGCACCGGGGAGCTGTTTTTT. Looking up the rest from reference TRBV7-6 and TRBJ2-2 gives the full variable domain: GAGVSQSPRYKVTKRGQDVALRCDPISGHVSLYWYRQALGQGPEFLTYFNYEAQQDKSGLPNDRFSAERPEGSISTLTIQRTEQRDSAMYRCASSSREPGTGELFFGEGSRLTVL.

The DNA for the CDR3 is TGTGCCAGCAGTTTCAGCGGAAACTCCTACAATGAGCAGTTCTTC. The encoded protein is CASSFSGNSYNEQFF. The V gene is TRBV6-6, the J gene TRBJ2-1; a possible D gene is TRBD2 (5 bases). The V end lost 4 bases, the J end lost 0 bases, and 10 bases lay between the germline ends. This CDR3 has 15 residues. CDR1 is MNHNY and CDR2 is SVGAGI in the germline V gene (reference sequence).

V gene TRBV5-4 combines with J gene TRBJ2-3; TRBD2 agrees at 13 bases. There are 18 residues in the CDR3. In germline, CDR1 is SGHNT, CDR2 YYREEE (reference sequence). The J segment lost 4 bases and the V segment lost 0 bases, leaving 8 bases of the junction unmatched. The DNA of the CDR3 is TGTGCCAGCAGCTTGGCCCTAACTAGCGGGAGGGAATCAGATACGCAGTATTTT. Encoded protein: CASSLALTSGRESDTQYF.

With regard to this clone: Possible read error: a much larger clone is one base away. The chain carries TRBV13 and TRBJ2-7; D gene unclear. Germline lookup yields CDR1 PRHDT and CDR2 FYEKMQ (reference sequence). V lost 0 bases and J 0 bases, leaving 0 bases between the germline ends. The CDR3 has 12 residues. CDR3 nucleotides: TGTGCCAGCAGCTTAGGCTCCTACGAGCAGTACTTC. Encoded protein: CASSLGSYEQYF.

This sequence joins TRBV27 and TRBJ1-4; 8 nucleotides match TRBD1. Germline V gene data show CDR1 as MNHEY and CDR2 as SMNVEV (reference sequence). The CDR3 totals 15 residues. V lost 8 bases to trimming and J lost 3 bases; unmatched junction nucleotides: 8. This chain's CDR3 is CASRQGPMANEKLFF. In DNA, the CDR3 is TGTGCCAGCCGACAGGGGCCGATGGCTAATGAAAAACTGTTTTTT.

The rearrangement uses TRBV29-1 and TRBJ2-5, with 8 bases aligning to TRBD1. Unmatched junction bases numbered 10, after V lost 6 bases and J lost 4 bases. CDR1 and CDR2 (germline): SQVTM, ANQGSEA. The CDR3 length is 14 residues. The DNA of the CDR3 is TGCAGCGTCCCCGGACAGGGACTGAGAGAGACCCAGTACTTC. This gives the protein CSVPGQGLRETQYF.

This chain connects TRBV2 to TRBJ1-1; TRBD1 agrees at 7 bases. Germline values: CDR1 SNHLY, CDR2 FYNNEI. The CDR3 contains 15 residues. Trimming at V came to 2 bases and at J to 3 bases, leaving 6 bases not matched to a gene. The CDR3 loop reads CASSETGVADTEAFF. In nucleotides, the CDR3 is TGTGCCAGCAGTGAAACAGGGGTCGCGGACACTGAAGCTTTCTTT.

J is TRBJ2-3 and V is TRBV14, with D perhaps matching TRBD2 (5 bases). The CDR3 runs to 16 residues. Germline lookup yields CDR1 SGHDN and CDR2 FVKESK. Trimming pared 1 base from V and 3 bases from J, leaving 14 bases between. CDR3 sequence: CASSQGRGGLTDTQYF. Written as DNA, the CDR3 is TGTGCCAGCAGCCAAGGTCGGGGTGGGCTTACAGATACGCAGTATTTT.

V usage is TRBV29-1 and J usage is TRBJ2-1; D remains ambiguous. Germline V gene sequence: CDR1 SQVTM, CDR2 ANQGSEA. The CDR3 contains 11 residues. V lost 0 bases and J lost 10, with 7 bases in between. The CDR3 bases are TGCAGCGTTGAAGACCAGCGCGAGCAGTTCTTC. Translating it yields CSVEDQREQFF.

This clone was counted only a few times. The CDR3 region has the DNA TGTGCCAGCAGTTTATTATACCTCGGACTAGCGGGAGACCCGAACACCGGGGAGCTGTTTTTT. It yields the protein CASSLLYLGLAGDPNTGELFF. The J gene is TRBJ2-2, the V gene TRBV28; 13 nucleotides line up with TRBD2. The CDR3 contains 21 residues. Germline loops: CDR1 MDHEN, CDR2 SYDVKM. V dropped 1 base and J dropped 0; count of bases not matched to a gene: 11.

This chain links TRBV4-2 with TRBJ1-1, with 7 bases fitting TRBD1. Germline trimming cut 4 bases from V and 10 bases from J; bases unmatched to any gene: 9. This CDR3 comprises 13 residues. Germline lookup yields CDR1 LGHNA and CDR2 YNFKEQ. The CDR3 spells CASSPQGDGAAFF. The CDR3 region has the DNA TGTGCCAGCAGCCCGCAGGGGGACGGGGCAGCTTTCTTT.

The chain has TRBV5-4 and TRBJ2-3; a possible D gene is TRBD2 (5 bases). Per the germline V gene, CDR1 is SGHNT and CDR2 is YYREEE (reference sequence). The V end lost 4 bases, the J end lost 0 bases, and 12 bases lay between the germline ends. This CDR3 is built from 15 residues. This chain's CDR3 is CASSTDSSSTDTQYF. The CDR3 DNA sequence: TGTGCCAGCAGCACGGACTCATCTAGCACAGATACGCAGTATTTT. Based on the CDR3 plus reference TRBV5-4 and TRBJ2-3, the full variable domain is ETGVTQSPTHLIKTRGQQVTLRCSSQSGHNTVSWYQQALGQGPQFIFQYYREEENGRGNFPPRFSGLQFPNYSSELNVNALELDDSALYLCASSTDSSSTDTQYFGPGTRLTVL.

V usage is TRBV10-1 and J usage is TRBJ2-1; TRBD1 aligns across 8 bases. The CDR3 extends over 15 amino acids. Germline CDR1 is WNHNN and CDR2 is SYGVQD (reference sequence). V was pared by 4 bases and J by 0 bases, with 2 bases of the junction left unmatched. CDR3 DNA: TGCGCCAGCAGTGCCAGGGGGCTCTCCTACAATGAGCAGTTCTTC. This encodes CASSARGLSYNEQFF.

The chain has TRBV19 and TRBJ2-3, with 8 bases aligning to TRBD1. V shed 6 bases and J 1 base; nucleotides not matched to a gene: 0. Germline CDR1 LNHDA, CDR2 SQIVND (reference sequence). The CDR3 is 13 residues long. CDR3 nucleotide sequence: TGTGCCAGTAGGGACAGGGGCACAGATACGCAGTATTTT. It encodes CASRDRGTDTQYF.

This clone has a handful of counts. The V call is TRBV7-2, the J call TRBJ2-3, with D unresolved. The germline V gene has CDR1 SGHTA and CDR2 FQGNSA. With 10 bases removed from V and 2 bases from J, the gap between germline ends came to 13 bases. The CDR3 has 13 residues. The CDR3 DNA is TGTGCCATCGCCACTACCAACACAGATACGCAGTATTTT. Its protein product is CAIATTNTDTQYF.

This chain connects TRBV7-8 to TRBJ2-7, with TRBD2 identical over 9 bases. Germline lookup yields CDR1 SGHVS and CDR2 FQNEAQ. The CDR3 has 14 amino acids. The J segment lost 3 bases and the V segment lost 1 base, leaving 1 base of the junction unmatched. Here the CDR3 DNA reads TGTGCCAGCAGCTTAGTAGCGGGAGTCTACGAGCAGTACTTC. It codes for CASSLVAGVYEQYF.

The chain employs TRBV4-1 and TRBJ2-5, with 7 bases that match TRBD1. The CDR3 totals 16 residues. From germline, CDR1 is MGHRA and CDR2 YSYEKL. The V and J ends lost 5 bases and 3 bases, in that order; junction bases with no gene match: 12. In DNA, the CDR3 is TGCGCCAGCAGCTACCCTCACACCGACAGGGAAGAGACCCAGTACTTC. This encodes CASSYPHTDREETQYF.

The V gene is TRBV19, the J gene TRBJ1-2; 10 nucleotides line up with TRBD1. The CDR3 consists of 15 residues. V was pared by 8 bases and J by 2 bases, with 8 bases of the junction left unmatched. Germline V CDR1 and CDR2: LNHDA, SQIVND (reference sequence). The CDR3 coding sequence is TGTGCCAGTTATACCGGGACAGGGGTAAACTATGGCTACACCTTC. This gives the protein CASYTGTGVNYGYTF.

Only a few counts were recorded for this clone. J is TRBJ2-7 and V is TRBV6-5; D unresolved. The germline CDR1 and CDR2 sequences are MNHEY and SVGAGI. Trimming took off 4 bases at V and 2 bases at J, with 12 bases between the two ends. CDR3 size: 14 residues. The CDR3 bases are TGTGCCAGCAGTTCAAGGACGGAGCCCTACGAGCAGTACTTC. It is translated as CASSSRTEPYEQYF.

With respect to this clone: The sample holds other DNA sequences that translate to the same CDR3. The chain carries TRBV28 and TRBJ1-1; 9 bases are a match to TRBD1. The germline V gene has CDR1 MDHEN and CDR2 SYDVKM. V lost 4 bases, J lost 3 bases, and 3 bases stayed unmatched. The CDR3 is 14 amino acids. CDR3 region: CASSSGQGDTEAFF. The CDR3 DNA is TGTGCCAGCAGTTCGGGACAGGGTGACACTGAAGCTTTCTTT.

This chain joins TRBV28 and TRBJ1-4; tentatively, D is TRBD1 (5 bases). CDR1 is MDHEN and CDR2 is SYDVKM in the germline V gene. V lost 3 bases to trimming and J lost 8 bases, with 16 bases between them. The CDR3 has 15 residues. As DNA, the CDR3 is TGTGCCAGCAGTTTGAGGGGTCTCTTTCGGGAAAAACTGTTTTTT. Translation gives CASSLRGLFREKLFF.

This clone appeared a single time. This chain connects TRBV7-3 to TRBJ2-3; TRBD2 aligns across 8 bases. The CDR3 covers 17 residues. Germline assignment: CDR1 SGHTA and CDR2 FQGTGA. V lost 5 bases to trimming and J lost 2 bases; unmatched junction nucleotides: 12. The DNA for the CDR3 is TGTGCCAGCAGCGCCCGGATGGGTAGCGGGGCCACAGATACGCAGTATTTT. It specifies CASSARMGSGATDTQYF. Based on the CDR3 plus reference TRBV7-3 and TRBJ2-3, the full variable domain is GAGVSQTPSNKVTEKGKYVELRCDPISGHTALYWYRQSLGQGPEFLIYFQGTGAADDSGLPNDRFFAVRPEGSVSTLKIQRTERGDSAVYLCASSARMGSGATDTQYFGPGTRLTVL.

The CDR3 DNA is TGTGCCACCGGCAGCTATGGACTACACACCGGGGAGCTGTTTTTT. Translating gives CATGSYGLHTGELFF. V gene TRBV28 combines with J gene TRBJ2-2; D is perhaps TRBD2 (6 bases). Trimming shortened V by 10 bases and J by 3 bases, and 18 bases separated the two germline ends. This CDR3 contains 15 residues. CDR1 is MDHEN and CDR2 is SYDVKM in the germline V gene.

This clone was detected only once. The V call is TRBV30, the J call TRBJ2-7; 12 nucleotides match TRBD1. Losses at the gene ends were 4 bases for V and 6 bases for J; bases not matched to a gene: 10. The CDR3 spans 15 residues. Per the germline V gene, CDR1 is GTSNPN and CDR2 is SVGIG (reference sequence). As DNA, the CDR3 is TGTGCCTGGAATTTGGGACAGGGGGCTTTCGGCGAGCAGTACTTC. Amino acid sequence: CAWNLGQGAFGEQYF. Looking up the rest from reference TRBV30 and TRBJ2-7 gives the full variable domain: SQTIHQWPATLVQPVGSPLSLECTVEGTSNPNLYWYRQAAGRGLQLLFYSVGIGQISSEVPQNLSASRPQDRQFILSSKKLLLSDSGFYLCAWNLGQGAFGEQYFGPGTRLTVT.

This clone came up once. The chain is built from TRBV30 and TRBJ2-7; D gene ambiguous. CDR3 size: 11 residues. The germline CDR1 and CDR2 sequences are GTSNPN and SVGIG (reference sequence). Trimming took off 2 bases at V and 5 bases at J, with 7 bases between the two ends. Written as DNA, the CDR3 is TGTGCCTGGAGTAAGGTAAACGAGCAGTACTTC. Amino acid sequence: CAWSKVNEQYF.

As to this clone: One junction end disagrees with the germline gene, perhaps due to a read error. The CDR3 loop is CRVEVRGTEAFF. The CDR3 nucleotides read TGCAGAGTTGAAGTTAGGGGAACTGAAGCTTTCTTC. The V gene is TRBV29-1, the J gene TRBJ1-1, with a possible D match to TRBD1 (5 bases). CDR3 length: 12 residues. The V gene's germline CDR1 is SQVTM and CDR2 ANQGSEA.

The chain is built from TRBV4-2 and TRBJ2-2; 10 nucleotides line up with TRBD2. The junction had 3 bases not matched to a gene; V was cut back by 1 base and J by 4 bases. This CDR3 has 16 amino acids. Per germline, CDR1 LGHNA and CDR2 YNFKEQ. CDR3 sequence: CASSQASGSGTGELFF. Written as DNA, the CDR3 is TGTGCCAGCAGCCAAGCTAGCGGGAGTGGCACCGGGGAGCTGTTTTTT.

The CDR3 nucleotides read TGTGCCAGCAGCCAAGGACACGAGGCCAATCAGCCCCAGCATTTT. Amino acid sequence: CASSQGHEANQPQHF. This chain connects TRBV5-8 to TRBJ1-5; D is possibly TRBD1 (5 bases). The CDR3 extends over 15 amino acids. Germline CDR1 and CDR2: SGHTS and YDEGEE. V shed 4 bases and J shed 3 bases, with 14 bases lying between them.